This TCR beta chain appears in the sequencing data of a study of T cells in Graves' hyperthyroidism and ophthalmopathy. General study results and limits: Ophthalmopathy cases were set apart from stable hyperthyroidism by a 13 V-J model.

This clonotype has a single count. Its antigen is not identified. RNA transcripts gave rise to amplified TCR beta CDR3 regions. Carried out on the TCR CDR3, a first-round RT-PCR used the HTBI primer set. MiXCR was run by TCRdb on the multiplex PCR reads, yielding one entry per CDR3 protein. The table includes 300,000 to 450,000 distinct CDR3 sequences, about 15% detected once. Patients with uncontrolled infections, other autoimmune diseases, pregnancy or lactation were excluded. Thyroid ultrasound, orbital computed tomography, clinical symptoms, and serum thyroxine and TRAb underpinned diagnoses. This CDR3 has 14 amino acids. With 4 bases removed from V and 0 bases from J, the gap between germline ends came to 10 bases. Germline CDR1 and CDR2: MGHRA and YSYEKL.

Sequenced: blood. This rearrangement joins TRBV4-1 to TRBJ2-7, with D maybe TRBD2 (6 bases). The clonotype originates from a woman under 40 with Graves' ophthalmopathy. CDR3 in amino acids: CASSPGGVSYEQYF. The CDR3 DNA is TGCGCCAGCAGCCCCGGAGGGGTCTCCTACGAGCAGTACTTC.